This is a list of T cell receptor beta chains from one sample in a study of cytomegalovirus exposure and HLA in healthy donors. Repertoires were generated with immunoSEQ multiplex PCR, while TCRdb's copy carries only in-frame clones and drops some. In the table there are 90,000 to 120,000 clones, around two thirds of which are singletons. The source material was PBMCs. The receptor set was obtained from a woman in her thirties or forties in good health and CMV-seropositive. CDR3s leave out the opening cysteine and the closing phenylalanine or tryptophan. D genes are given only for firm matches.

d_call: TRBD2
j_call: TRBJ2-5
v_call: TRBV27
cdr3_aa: ASSPTGGGRETQY

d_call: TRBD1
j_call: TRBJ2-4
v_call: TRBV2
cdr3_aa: ASRPRTGANIQY

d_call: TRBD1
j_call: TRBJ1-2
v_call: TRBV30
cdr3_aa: AWSPAGTGRYGYT

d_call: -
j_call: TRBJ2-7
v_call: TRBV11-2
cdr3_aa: ASSLTAGLTNEQY

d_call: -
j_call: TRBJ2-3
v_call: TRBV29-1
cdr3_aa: SVERGRGTDTQY

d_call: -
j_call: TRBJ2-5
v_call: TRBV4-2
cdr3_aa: ASSQGSSPGRQETQY

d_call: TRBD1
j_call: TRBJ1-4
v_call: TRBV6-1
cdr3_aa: ASTGTGGTNEKLF

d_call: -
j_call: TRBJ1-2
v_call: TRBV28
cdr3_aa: ASSLPGHPNYGYT

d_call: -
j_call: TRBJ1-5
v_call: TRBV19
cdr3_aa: ASSKEGDNQPQH

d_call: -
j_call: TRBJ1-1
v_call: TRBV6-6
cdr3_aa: ASTRPPGGNTEAF

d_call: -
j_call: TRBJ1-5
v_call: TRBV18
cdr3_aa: ASSQTGPNQPQH

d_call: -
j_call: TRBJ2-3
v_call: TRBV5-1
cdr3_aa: ASSFNRLVDTQY

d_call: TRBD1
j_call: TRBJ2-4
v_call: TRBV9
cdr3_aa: ASSNGQGANIQY

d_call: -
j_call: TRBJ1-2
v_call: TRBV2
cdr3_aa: ASSGTGGPSVYGYT

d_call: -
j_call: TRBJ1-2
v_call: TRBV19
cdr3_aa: ASSVGLIRYT